A single TCR beta chain is shown here with its context. Antigen: not known. The CDR3 consists of 15 residues. V was pared by 6 bases and J by 5 bases, with 9 bases of the junction left unmatched. Germline CDR1 and CDR2: MGHRA and YSYEKL. These data come from a study of T cell responses to AZD1222 COVID-19 vaccine. Study results and caveats: Epitopes outside B.1.351 and B.1.1.7 mutated regions reportedly drew nearly half of spike TCRs. Spike was spanned by vaccine-associated CD4 TCRs, with dominance at 160-218 and 743-854. Clonal diversity was possibly underestimated, and the donors were mostly white British, with more females. Only after the peak T cell response were repertoires sampled.

Some clones are missing from TCRdb's copy, which holds only in-frame ones; the method was immunoSEQ multiplex PCR. Among over 95,000 clones listed, roughly 92% were seen once. The TCR comes from an adult in good health. The chain has TRBV4-1 and TRBJ2-1; the match to TRBD2 covers 8 bases. The sequencing here drew on peripheral blood, taken on day 0 of AZD1222 vaccination. The CDR3 protein is CASSLTSALHNEQFF. Written as DNA, the CDR3 is TGCGCCAGCAGTCTGACTAGCGCCTTACACAATGAGCAGTTCTTC.